This T cell receptor (beta chain) stems from a study of T cells in tumors and immune-related adverse events. The V gene lost 7 bases and the J gene lost 7 bases, with 17 bases spanning the gap. This CDR3 is built from 14 residues. The V gene's germline CDR1 is MNHNS and CDR2 SASEGT. Repertoires were generated with immunoSEQ multiplex PCR, while TCRdb's copy carries only in-frame clones and drops some. The sample consists of more than 20,000 clones, 75% to 95% of them appearing once. The V and J genes are TRBV6-1 and TRBJ1-5, with D possibly matching TRBD1 (6 bases). The TCR comes from a female donor with metastatic renal cell carcinoma. The sequencing here drew on lymph node tissue, taken from a patient treated with anti-PD-1 therapy. CDR3 residues: CASTKDSQLQPQHF. The CDR3 DNA reads TGTGCCAGCACCAAGGACAGTCAACTCCAGCCCCAGCATTTT.